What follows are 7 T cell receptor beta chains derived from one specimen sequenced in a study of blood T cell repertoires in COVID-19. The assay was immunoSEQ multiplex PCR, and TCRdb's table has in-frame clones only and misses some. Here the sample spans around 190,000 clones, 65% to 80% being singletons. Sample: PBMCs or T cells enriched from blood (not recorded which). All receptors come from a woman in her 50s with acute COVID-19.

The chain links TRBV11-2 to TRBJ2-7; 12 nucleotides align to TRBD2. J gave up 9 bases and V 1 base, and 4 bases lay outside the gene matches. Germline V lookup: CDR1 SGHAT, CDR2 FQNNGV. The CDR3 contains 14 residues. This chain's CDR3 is CASSLGTSGVGQYV. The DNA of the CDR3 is TGTGCCAGCAGCTTAGGGACTAGCGGGGTGGGGCAGTACGTC.

This CDR3 is CASSDPLQLAGGQGEQFF. The CDR3 DNA reads as TGTGCCAGCAGTGACCCTCTTCAACTAGCGGGGGGGCAGGGTGAGCAGTTCTTC. This chain uses TRBV6-1 with TRBJ2-1; 13 positions match TRBD2. The CDR3 length is 18 residues. V trimming: 3 bases; J trimming: 9 bases; junction bases outside the gene matches: 14. CDR1 is MNHNS, CDR2 SASEGT, per germline.

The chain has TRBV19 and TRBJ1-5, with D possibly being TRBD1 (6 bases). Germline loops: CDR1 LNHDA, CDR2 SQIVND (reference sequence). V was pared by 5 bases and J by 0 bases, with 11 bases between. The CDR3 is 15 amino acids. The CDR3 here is CASSRTVYSNQPQHF. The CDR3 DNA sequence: TGTGCCAGTAGTCGGACAGTTTATAGCAATCAGCCCCAGCATTTT.

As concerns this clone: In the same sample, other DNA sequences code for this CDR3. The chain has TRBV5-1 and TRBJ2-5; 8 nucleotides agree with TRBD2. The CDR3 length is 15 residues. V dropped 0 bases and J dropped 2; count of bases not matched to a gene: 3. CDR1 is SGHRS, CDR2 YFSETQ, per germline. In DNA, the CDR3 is TGCGCCAGCAGCTTGGTGCCTAGCGGGCAAGAGACCCAGTACTTC. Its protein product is CASSLVPSGQETQYF. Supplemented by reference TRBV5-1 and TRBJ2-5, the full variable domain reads KAGVTQTPRYLIKTRGQQVTLSCSPISGHRSVSWYQQTPGQGLQFLFEYFSETQRNKGNFPGRFSGRQFSNSRSEMNVSTLELGDSALYLCASSLVPSGQETQYFGPGTRLLVL.

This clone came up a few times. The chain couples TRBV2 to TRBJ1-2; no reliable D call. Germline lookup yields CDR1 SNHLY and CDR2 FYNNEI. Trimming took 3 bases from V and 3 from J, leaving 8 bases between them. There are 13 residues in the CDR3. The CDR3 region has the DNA TGTGCCAGCAGTGAGAACAGTTACTATGGCTACACCTTC. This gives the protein CASSENSYYGYTF. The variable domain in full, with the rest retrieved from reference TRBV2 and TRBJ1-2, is EPEVTQTPSHQVTQMGQEVILRCVPISNHLYFYWYRQILGQKVEFLVSFYNNEISEKSEIFDDQFSVERPDGSNFTLKIRSTKLEDSAMYFCASSENSYYGYTFGSGTRLTVV.

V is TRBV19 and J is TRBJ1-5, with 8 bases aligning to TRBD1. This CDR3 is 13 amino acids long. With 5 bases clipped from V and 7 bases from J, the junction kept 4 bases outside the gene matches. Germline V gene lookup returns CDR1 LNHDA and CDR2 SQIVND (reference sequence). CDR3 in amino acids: CASSWAGGQPQHF. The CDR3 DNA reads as TGTGCCAGTAGTTGGGCAGGGGGCCAGCCCCAGCATTTT. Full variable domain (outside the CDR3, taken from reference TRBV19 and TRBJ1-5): DGGITQSPKYLFRKEGQNVTLSCEQNLNHDAMYWYRQDPGQGLRLIYYSQIVNDFQKGDIAEGYSVSREKKESFPLTVTSAQKNPTAFYLCASSWAGGQPQHFGDGTRLSIL.

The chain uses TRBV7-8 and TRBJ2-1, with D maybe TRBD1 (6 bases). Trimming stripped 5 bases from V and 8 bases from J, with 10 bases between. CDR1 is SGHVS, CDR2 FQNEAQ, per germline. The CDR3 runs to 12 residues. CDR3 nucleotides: TGTGCCAGCAGCGCACAGGGCTATGAGCAGTTCTTC. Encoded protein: CASSAQGYEQFF.